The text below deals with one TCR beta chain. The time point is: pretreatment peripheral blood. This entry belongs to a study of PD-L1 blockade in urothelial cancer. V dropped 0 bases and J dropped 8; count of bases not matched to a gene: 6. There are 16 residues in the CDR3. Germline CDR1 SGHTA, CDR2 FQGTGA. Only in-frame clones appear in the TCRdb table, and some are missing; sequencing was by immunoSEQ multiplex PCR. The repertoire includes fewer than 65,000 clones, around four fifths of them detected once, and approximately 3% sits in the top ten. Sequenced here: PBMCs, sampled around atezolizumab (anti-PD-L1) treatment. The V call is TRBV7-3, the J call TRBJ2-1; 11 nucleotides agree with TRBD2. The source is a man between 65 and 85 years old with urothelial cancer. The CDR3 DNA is TGTGCCAGCAGCTTAACTAGCGGGAGGGCGGGGGATGAGCAGTTCTTC. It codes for CASSLTSGRAGDEQFF.